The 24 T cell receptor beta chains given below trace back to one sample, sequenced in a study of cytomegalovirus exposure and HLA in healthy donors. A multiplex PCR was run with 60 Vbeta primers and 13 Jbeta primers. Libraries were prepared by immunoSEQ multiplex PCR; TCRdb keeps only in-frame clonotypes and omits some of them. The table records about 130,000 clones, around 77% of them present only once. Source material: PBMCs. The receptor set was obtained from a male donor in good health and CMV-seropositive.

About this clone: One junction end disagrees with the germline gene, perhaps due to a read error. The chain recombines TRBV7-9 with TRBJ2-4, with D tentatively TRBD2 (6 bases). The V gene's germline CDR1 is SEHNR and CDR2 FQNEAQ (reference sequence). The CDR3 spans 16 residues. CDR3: CASSFRDSLAKNSQYF. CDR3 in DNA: TGTGCCAGCAGCTTCCGGGACTCCCTAGCCAAAAACAGTCAGTACTTC.

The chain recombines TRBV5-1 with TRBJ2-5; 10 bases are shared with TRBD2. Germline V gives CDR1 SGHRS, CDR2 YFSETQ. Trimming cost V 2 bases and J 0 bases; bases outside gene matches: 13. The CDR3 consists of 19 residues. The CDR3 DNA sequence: TGCGCCAGCAGCTTTAGCCTAGCGGGGGCGCAGACGCACCAAGAGACCCAGTACTTC. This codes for CASSFSLAGAQTHQETQYF.

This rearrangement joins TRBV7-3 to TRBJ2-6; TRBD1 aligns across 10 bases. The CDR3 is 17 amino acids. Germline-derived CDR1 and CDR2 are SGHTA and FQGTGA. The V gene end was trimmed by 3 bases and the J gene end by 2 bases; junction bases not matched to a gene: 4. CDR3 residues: CASSLGQGSPGANVLTF. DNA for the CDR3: TGTGCCAGCAGCTTGGGACAGGGGTCCCCTGGGGCCAACGTCCTGACTTTC.

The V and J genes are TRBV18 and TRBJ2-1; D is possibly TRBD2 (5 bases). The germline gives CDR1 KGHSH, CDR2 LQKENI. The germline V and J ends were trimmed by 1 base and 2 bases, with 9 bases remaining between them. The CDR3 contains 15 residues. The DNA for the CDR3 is TGTGCCAGCTCACCACAAGTCGGGACCTACAATGAGCAGTTCTTC. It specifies CASSPQVGTYNEQFF.

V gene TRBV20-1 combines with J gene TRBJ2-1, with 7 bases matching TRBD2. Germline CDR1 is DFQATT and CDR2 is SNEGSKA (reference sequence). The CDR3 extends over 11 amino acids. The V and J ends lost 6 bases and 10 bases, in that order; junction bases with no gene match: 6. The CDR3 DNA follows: TGCAGTGCCAGGGACTATCCGGAGCAGTTCTTC. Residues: CSARDYPEQFF.

CDR3 DNA: TGTGCCATCAGGAAGAGCGGGATGAAGGGAGAGACCCAGTACTTC. Amino acid sequence: CAIRKSGMKGETQYF. The chain carries TRBV10-3 and TRBJ2-5, with 7 bases identical to TRBD2. The CDR3 has 15 amino acids. The germline CDR1 and CDR2 sequences are ENHRY and SYGVKD. The junction had 11 bases not matched to a gene; V was cut back by 6 bases and J by 4 bases.

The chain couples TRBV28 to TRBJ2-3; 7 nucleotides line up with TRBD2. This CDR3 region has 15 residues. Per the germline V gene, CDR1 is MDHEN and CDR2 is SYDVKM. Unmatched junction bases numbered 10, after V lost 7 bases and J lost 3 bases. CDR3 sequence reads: CASTIVREWTDTQYF. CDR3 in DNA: TGTGCCAGCACTATCGTGCGGGAGTGGACAGATACGCAGTATTTT.

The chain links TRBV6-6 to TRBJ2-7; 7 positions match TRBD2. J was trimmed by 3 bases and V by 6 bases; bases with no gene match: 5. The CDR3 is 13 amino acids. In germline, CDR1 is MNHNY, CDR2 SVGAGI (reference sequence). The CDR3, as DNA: TGTGCCAGCAGGGGAGGGGCCATCTACGAGCAGTACTTC. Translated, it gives CASRGGAIYEQYF.

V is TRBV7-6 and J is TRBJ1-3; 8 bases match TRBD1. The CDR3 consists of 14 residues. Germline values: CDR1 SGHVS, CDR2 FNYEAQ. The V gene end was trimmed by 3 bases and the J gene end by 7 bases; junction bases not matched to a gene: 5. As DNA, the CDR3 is TGTGCCAGCAGCTTCGACAGGGGACCCAACACCATATATTTT. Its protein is CASSFDRGPNTIYF.

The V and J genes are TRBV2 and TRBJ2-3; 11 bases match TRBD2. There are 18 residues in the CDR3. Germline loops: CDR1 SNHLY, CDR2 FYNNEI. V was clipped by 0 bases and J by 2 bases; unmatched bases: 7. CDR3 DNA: TGTGCCAGCAGTGAAGCCGCCCTAGCGGGAGGCTTCACAGATACGCAGTATTTT. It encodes CASSEAALAGGFTDTQYF.

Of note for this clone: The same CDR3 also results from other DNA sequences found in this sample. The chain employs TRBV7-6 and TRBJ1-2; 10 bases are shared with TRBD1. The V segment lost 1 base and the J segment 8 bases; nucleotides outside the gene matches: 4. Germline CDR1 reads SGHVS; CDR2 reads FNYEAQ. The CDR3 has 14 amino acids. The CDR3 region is CASSLGDRGYGYTF. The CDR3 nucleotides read TGTGCCAGCAGCTTAGGGGACAGGGGTTACGGCTACACCTTC.

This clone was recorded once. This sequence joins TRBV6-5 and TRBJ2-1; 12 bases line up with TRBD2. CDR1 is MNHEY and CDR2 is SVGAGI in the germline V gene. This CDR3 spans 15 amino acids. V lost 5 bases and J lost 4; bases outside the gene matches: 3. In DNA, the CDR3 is TGTGCCAGCAGTCTAGCGGGGGGGGCATACAATGAGCAGTTCTTC. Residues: CASSLAGGAYNEQFF.

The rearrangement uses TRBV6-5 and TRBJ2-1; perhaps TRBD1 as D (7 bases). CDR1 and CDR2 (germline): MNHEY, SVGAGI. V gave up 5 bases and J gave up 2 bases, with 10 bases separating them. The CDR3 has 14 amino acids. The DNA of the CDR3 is TGTGCCAGCAGTGGGGGGACAGCCTACAATGAGCAGTTCTTC. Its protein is CASSGGTAYNEQFF.

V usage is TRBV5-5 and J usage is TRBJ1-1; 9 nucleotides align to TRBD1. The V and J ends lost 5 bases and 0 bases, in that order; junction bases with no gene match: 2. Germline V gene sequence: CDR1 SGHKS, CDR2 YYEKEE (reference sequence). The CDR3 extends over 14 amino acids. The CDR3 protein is CASRDRGLNTEAFF. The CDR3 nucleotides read TGTGCCAGCAGGGACAGGGGCTTGAACACTGAAGCTTTCTTT.

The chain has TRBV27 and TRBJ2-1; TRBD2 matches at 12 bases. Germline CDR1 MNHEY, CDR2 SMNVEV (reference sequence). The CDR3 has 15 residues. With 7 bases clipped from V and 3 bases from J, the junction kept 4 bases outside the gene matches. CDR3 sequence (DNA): TGTGCCAGCAAGACTAGCGGGGGCGACTACAATGAGCAGTTCTTC. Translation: CASKTSGGDYNEQFF.

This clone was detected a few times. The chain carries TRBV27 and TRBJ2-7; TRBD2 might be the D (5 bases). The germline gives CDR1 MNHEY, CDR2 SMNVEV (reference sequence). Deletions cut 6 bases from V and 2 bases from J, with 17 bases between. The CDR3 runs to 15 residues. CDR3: CASSSPSRSPYEQYF. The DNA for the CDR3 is TGTGCCAGCAGCTCCCCTAGCAGGTCCCCCTACGAGCAGTACTTC.

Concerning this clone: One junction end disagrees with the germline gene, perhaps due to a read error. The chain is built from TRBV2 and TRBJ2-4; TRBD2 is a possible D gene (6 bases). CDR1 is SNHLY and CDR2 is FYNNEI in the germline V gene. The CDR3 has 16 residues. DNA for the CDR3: TGTGCCAGCACTGAACAAACTAGCTTAGCCAAAAACATTCAGTACTTC. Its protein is CASTEQTSLAKNIQYF.

CDR3: CASSQDVRLGGTSSYEQYF. CDR3 bases: TGTGCCAGCAGCCAAGATGTACGACTGGGGGGAACGAGCTCCTACGAGCAGTACTTC. The chain couples TRBV4-2 to TRBJ2-7; D is possibly TRBD2 (6 bases). The V end lost 0 bases, the J end lost 0 bases, and 21 bases lay between the germline ends. This CDR3 spans 19 amino acids. Germline V gene data show CDR1 as LGHNA and CDR2 as YNFKEQ.

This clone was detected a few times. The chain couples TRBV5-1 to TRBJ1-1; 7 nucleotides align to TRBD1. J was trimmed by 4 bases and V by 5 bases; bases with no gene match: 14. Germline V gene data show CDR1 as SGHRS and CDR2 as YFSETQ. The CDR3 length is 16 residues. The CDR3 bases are TGCGCCAGCAGTTTCGGGGTAACAGGGGACGGCACTGAAGCTTTCTTT. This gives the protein CASSFGVTGDGTEAFF.

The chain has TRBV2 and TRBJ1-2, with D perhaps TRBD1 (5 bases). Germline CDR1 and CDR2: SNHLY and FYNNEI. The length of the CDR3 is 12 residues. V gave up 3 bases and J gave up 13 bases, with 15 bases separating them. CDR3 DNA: TGTGCCAGCAGTGAGCCCACAGGTGCGGTCACCTTC. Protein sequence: CASSEPTGAVTF.

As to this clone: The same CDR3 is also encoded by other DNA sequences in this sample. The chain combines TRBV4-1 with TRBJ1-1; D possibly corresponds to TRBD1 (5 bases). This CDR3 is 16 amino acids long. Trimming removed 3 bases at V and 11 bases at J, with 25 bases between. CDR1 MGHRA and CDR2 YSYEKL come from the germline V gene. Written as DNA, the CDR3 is TGCGCCAGCAGCCAGGAATCACAGGCAGAGTTACCAGAGGCTTTCTTT. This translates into CASSQESQAELPEAFF.

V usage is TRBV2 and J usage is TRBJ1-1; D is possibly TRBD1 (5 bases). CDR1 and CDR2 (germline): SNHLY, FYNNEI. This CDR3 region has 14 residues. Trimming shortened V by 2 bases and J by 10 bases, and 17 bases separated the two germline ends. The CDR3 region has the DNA TGTGCCAGCAGTGAACTACAGGCCGCGCGGGGAGCTTTCTTT. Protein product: CASSELQAARGAFF.

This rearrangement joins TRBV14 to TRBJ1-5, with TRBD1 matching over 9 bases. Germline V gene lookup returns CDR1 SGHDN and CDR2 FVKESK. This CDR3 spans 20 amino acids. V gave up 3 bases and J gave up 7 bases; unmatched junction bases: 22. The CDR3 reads CASSHRSPHRGRRLNQPQHF. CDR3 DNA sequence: TGTGCCAGCAGCCACCGCTCCCCCCACAGGGGGCGGAGGCTAAACCAGCCCCAGCATTTT. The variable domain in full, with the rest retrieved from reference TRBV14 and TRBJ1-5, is EAGVTQFPSHSVIEKGQTVTLRCDPISGHDNLYWYRRVMGKEIKFLLHFVKESKQDESGMPNNRFLAERTGGTYSTLKVQPAELEDSGVYFCASSHRSPHRGRRLNQPQHFGDGTRLSIL.

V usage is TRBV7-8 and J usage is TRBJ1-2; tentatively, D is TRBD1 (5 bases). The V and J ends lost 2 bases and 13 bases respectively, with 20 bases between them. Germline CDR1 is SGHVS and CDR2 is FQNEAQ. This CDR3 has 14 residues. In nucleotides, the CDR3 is TGTGCCAGCAGCTTAATAGGGACTTACGCGTCTTTCACCTTC. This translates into CASSLIGTYASFTF.